A selection of T cell receptor beta chains follows, all from one sample in a study of blood T cell repertoires in COVID-19. This table comes from immunoSEQ multiplex PCR, and its TCRdb copy is limited to in-frame clones, with some not included. This sample yields about 81,000 clones, of which about 96% are seen a single time; roughly 4.7% belongs to the top ten. The sequencing sample was made of peripheral blood. The receptors derive from a human donor with active COVID-19. The donor label of this sample is uncertain. Each CDR3 is given with its conserved first and last residue. A D gene is named only where the DNA matches it firmly. Clone sizes are given selectively: once, few, many, or a class where the clone is expanded.

v_call	clone_size	j_call	d_call	cdr3_aa	cdr3_nt
TRBV13	-	TRBJ2-1	TRBD2	CASSLRGKIGLAGGYNEQFF	TGTGCCAGCAGCTTAAGAGGCAAGATAGGACTAGCGGGAGGTTACAATGAGCAGTTCTTC
TRBV24-1	-	TRBJ1-4	-	CATSIGEQPTNEKLFF	TGTGCCACCAGTATCGGGGAGCAACCAACTAATGAAAAACTGTTTTTT
TRBV15	-	TRBJ2-7	-	CATSRDSSSYEQYF	TGTGCCACCAGCAGAGATTCTAGCTCCTACGAGCAGTACTTC
TRBV4-1	-	TRBJ2-1	TRBD2	CASSRLLAGVEMGQFF	TGCGCCAGCAGCCGGCTACTAGCGGGGGTCGAGATGGGACAGTTCTTC
TRBV12-5	-	TRBJ2-5	-	CASGLPPRAGTYQETQYF	TGTGCTAGTGGTTTGCCTCCTCGGGCGGGGACGTACCAAGAGACCCAGTACTTC
TRBV5-1	-	TRBJ1-1	TRBD1	CASSLESGGITEAFF	TGCGCCAGCAGCTTGGAGTCAGGGGGCATCACTGAAGCTTTCTTT
TRBV9	few	TRBJ2-7	-	CASSVEFQGSYEQYF	TGTGCCAGCAGCGTAGAGTTCCAAGGGAGCTACGAGCAGTACTTC
TRBV23-1	once	TRBJ1-1	-	CASSSTRGVRTEAFF	TGCGCCAGCAGTTCCACCCGGGGGGTAAGGACTGAAGCTTTCTTT
TRBV5-1	-	TRBJ1-5	TRBD1	CASSPSSGGSQPQHF	TGCGCCAGCAGCCCGTCATCAGGGGGTTCTCAGCCCCAGCATTTT
TRBV6-2/TRBV6-3	-	TRBJ2-1	-	CASSYSLERGYNEQFF	TGTGCCAGCAGTTACTCTTTAGAAAGGGGTTACAATGAGCAGTTCTTC
TRBV27	-	TRBJ1-6	-	CASSLFSAGGGSYNSPLHF	TGTGCCAGCAGTTTGTTTTCAGCAGGAGGTGGTTCCTATAATTCACCCCTCCACTTT
TRBV6-5	-	TRBJ1-4	TRBD1	CASRRDSATNEKLFF	TGTGCCAGCAGGCGGGACAGTGCAACTAATGAAAAACTGTTTTTT
TRBV19	-	TRBJ2-7	TRBD1	CASSTRTGSSSYEQYF	TGTGCCAGTAGTACCAGGACAGGGAGCAGCTCCTACGAGCAGTACTTC
TRBV28	-	TRBJ2-2	-	CASSSGVNTGELFF	TGTGCCAGCAGTTCAGGGGTCAACACCGGGGAGCTGTTTTTT
TRBV19	-	TRBJ2-7	TRBD1	CASSISSGQKVYEQYF	TGTGCCAGTAGTATATCCTCGGGACAGAAAGTCTACGAGCAGTACTTC
TRBV20-1	-	TRBJ2-7	-	CSASSTGYEQYF	TGCAGTGCTAGTTCTACAGGGTACGAGCAGTACTTC
TRBV7-6	-	TRBJ2-7	-	CASSPRLDYEQYF	TGTGCCAGCAGCCCCAGACTAGACTACGAGCAGTACTTC
TRBV27	-	TRBJ2-7	TRBD2	CASSPPGTSGSRYF	TGTGCCAGCAGTCCTCCGGGGACTAGCGGGAGCCGGTACTTC
TRBV12-3/TRBV12-4	-	TRBJ1-2	TRBD1	CASSPDRVGYTF	TGTGCCAGCAGCCCGGACAGGGTTGGCTACACCTTC
TRBV10-3	-	TRBJ2-3	-	CAISESGTLTDTQYF	TGTGCCATCAGTGAATCGGGGACACTCACAGATACGCAGTATTTT
TRBV15	few	TRBJ2-2	TRBD1	CATSPDRGSTGELFF	TGTGCCACCAGCCCTGACAGGGGGAGCACCGGGGAGCTGTTTTTT
TRBV7-2	-	TRBJ2-7	-	CASSFGSASLEQYF	TGTGCCAGCAGTTTCGGTAGCGCCTCGCTCGAGCAGTACTTC
TRBV7-2	-	TRBJ1-1	-	CASSLAAVGQRTEAFF	TGTGCCAGCAGCTTAGCAGCGGTTGGCCAACGCACTGAAGCTTTCTTT